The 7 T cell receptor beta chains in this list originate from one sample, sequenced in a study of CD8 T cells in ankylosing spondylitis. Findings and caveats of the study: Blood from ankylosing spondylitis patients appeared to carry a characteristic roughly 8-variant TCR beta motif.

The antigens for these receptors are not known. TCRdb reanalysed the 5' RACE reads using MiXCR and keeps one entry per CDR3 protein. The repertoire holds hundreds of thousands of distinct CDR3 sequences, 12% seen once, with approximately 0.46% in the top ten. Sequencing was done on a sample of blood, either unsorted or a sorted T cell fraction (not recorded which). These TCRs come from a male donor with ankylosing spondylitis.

The CDR3 region is CASTDTENTEAFF. The CDR3 DNA sequence: TGTGCCAGCACCGACACAGAGAACACTGAAGCTTTCTTT. The V call is TRBV7-9, the J call TRBJ1-1; no definite D call. The CDR3 loop spans 13 amino acids. Germline-derived CDR1 and CDR2 are SEHNR and FQNEAQ (reference sequence). The V and J ends lost 7 bases and 1 base respectively, with 10 bases between them. Full variable domain (outside the CDR3, taken from reference TRBV7-9 and TRBJ1-1): DTGVSQNPRHKITKRGQNVTFRCDPISEHNRLYWYRQTLGQGPEFLTYFQNEAQLEKSRLLSDRFSAERPKGSFSTLEIQRTEQGDSAMYLCASTDTENTEAFFGQGTRLTVV.

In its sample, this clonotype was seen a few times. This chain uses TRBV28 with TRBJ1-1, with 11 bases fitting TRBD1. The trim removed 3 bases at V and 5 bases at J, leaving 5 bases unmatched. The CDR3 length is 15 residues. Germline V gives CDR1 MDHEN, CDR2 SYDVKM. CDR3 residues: CASSFRDRGTTEAFF. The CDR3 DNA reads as TGTGCCAGCAGTTTTAGGGACAGGGGGACGACTGAAGCTTTCTTT.

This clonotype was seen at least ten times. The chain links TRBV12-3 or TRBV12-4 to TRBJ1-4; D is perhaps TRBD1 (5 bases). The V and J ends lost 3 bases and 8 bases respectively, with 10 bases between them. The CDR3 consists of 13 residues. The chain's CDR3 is CASSFNQGEKLFF. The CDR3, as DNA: TGTGCCAGCAGTTTTAATCAGGGAGAAAAACTGTTTTTT.

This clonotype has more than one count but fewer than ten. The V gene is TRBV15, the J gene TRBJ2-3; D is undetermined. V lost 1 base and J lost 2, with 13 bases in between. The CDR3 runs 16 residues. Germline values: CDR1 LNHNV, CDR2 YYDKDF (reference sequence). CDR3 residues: CATSRALLAITDTQYF. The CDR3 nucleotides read TGTGCCACCAGCAGAGCCCTTTTAGCTATCACAGATACGCAGTATTTT.

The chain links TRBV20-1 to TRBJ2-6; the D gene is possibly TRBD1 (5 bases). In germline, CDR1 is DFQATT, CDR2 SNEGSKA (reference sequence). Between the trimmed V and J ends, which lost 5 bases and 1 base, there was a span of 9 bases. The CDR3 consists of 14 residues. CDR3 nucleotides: TGCAGTGCTCCTCCAGGGTCTGGGGCCAACGTCCTGACTTTC. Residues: CSAPPGSGANVLTF.

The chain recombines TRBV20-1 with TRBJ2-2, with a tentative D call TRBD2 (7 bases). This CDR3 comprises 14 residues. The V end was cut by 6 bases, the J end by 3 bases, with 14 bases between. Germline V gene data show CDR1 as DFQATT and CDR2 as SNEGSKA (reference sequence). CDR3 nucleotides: TGCAGTGCCCTCCGGGGGGCCCACACCGGGGAGCTGTTTTTT. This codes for CSALRGAHTGELFF.

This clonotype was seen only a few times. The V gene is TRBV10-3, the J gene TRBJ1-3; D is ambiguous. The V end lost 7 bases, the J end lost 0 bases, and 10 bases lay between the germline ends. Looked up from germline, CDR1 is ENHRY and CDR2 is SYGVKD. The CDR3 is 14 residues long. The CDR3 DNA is TGTGCCATCAAGCAGGATCTCTCTGGAAACACCATATATTTT. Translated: CAIKQDLSGNTIYF.